These T cell receptor beta chains were read from a single sample in a study of blood T cell repertoires in COVID-19. Profiling relied on immunoSEQ multiplex PCR, and the TCRdb table lists in-frame clones only, not all of them. The data hold some 170,000 clones, with around 76% observed a single time. Specimen: peripheral blood. The receptors originated from a woman in her 70s with acute or convalescent COVID-19. Each CDR3 is given without its conserved first and last residue. Each record gives: J gene, V gene, CDR3 protein.

J gene: TRBJ1-2; V gene: TRBV5-4; CDR3 protein: ASSKATGIDYGYT
J gene: TRBJ1-5; V gene: TRBV4-3; CDR3 protein: ASSQGRTGWGNQPQH
J gene: TRBJ2-7; V gene: TRBV3-1/TRBV3-2; CDR3 protein: ASSPRIFPYEQY
J gene: TRBJ1-1; V gene: TRBV6-1; CDR3 protein: ASSETGGGTEAF
J gene: TRBJ1-1; V gene: TRBV18; CDR3 protein: ASSPTRTANTEAF
J gene: TRBJ2-7; V gene: TRBV28; CDR3 protein: ASLFRGVRYEQY
J gene: TRBJ1-5; V gene: TRBV14; CDR3 protein: ASSQAGNQPQH
J gene: TRBJ1-5; V gene: TRBV28; CDR3 protein: ASKGQDSNQPQH
J gene: TRBJ2-7; V gene: TRBV28; CDR3 protein: ASSRGLGRSYEQY
J gene: TRBJ1-2; V gene: TRBV6-6; CDR3 protein: ASSRDTSSYGYT
J gene: TRBJ2-2; V gene: TRBV6-5; CDR3 protein: ASRRTANTGELF
J gene: TRBJ2-1; V gene: TRBV6-5; CDR3 protein: ASSTGGRGGKEQF
J gene: TRBJ1-1; V gene: TRBV5-1; CDR3 protein: ASSSVRGTEAF
J gene: TRBJ2-1; V gene: TRBV5-1; CDR3 protein: ASSSAGTAYNEQF
J gene: TRBJ2-3; V gene: TRBV7-9; CDR3 protein: ASSPGQGNTDTQY
J gene: TRBJ1-1; V gene: TRBV6-2/TRBV6-3; CDR3 protein: ASSYSAGGVRNTEAF
J gene: TRBJ2-3; V gene: TRBV4-3; CDR3 protein: ASSQGTSGIDTQY
J gene: TRBJ1-3; V gene: TRBV3-1/TRBV3-2; CDR3 protein: ASSQEQISGNTIY
J gene: TRBJ2-3; V gene: TRBV24-1; CDR3 protein: ATANTPDRGDTQY
J gene: TRBJ2-5; V gene: TRBV5-1; CDR3 protein: ASGVTGGAETQY
J gene: TRBJ1-2; V gene: TRBV7-8; CDR3 protein: ASSLDRGGYT
J gene: TRBJ2-1; V gene: TRBV15; CDR3 protein: ATSRDPPGQGYNEQF